This T cell receptor (beta chain) emerged from a study of T cells after posttransplantation cyclophosphamide. To note about this clone: Its target is not known.

Findings and caveats of the study: Skin or GI-infiltrating T cells shared few TRB sequences with blood. After PTCy, TRB diversity resembled that of CNI/methotrexate controls. Later post-transplant blood repertoires were often dominated by donor CD8+ memory clones.

The assay was immunoSEQ multiplex PCR, and TCRdb's table has in-frame clones only and misses some. The sample carries 2,500 to 3,000 clones, under 80% recorded once. Cyclophosphamide on days +3 and +4 followed busulfan-fludarabine conditioning and a marrow graft. The clonotype was recovered from a female patient aged 45-60 years who received an allogeneic stem cell transplant from a related donor, was CMV-positive, and had no GVHD. Some T cells may be the graft donor's. Sequenced material: PBMCs, taken after allogeneic stem cell transplant with posttransplant cyclophosphamide.

The CDR3 nucleotides are TGTGCCAGCAGTTACTTCGGACAGGGACGGGGGTATGGCTACACCTTC. Protein product: CASSYFGQGRGYGYTF. The chain joins TRBV6-5 to TRBJ1-2; 8 bases agree with TRBD1. The CDR3 is 16 residues long. Per the germline V gene, CDR1 is MNHEY and CDR2 is SVGAGI. V was clipped by 1 base and J by 5 bases; unmatched bases: 9.